This entry describes one T cell receptor (beta chain). At one end the junction does not follow the germline gene, possibly because of a read error. This sample is part of a study of blood T cell repertoires in COVID-19. For the study at large: Specimens from acute and convalescent COVID-19 originated in the United States, Italy and Spain.

The germline V gene encodes CDR1 SGHTA and CDR2 FQGNSA. The CDR3 sequence is 14 residues long. Profiling relied on immunoSEQ multiplex PCR, and the TCRdb table lists in-frame clones only, not all of them. The table includes fewer than 700,000 clones, about 89% detected once. The sample comprised peripheral blood. This sequence joins TRBV7-2 and TRBJ2-7; 15 bases match TRBD2. The TCR comes from a woman aged 50 to 65 with COVID-19, enrolled during active disease. CDR3 loop: CASSLAGLAGGPDF. The CDR3, as DNA: TGTGCCAGCAGCTTAGCAGGACTAGCGGGGGGGCCAGACTTC.